What follows are 29 T cell receptor beta chains derived from one specimen sequenced in a study of beta chain features in type 1 diabetes. Whole-study results and caveats: In every one of the four CD4+ subsets, TCRB CDR3s were moderately but significantly shorter in Type 1 diabetes patients.

Their antigens are not known. Reverse transcription of all isolated RNA meant that expressed TCRB transcripts were sequenced. The data were produced by immunoSEQ multiplex PCR, yet TCRdb's version contains in-frame clones alone and is incomplete. The sample includes around 710,000 clones, about an eighth seen only once; the top ten take over 0.1%. The sequencing input was naive CD4+ T cells from blood. Receptors originate from a man aged 25 to 40 with type 1 diabetes.

There are a few counts of this clone. The chain joins TRBV29-1 to TRBJ2-7; 7 bases align to TRBD1. This CDR3 spans 13 amino acids. Germline values: CDR1 SQVTM, CDR2 ANQGSEA. V lost 6 bases, J lost 0 bases, and 5 bases stayed unmatched. The CDR3 sequence is CSVGTESSYEQYF. In DNA form, the CDR3 reads TGCAGCGTCGGGACAGAGAGCTCCTACGAGCAGTACTTC.

There are a few counts of this clone. CDR3 sequence (DNA): TGCGCCAGCAGCCAAGCCTTTCGGGGGAGCTACACATACAATGAGCAGTTCTTC. It codes for CASSQAFRGSYTYNEQFF. This chain uses TRBV4-3 with TRBJ2-1, with D perhaps matching TRBD2 (6 bases). Germline V gives CDR1 LGHNA, CDR2 YSLEER. V dropped 1 base and J dropped 4 bases, with 20 bases sitting between them. There are 18 residues in the CDR3.

This clone was detected a few times. This chain links TRBV9 with TRBJ2-7, with 11 positions matching TRBD1. CDR1 is SGDLS, CDR2 YYNGEE, per germline. CDR3 size: 14 residues. V dropped 4 bases and J dropped 6; count of bases not matched to a gene: 6. CDR3 coding DNA: TGTGCCAGCAGCTCCCGGGACAGGGGGTTCGAGCAGTACTTC. It is translated as CASSSRDRGFEQYF.

V is TRBV7-9 and J is TRBJ2-2; weak D call: TRBD1 (6 bases). CDR3 length: 16 residues. V lost 7 bases and J 2 bases, leaving 17 bases between the germline ends. The V gene's germline CDR1 is SEHNR and CDR2 FQNEAQ (reference sequence). The CDR3: CASTPLGAGNTGELFF. Written as DNA, the CDR3 is TGTGCCAGCACCCCGCTGGGGGCTGGAAACACCGGGGAGCTGTTTTTT.

The chain has TRBV2 and TRBJ1-2, with 7 bases fitting TRBD1. The CDR3 spans 12 residues. V was pared by 8 bases and J by 4 bases, with 4 bases of the junction left unmatched. Germline V CDR1 and CDR2: SNHLY, FYNNEI. CDR3 DNA sequence: TGTGCCAGCCGACAGGGACCCTATGGCTACACCTTC. Its protein is CASRQGPYGYTF.

This clone was counted only a few times. The chain links TRBV25-1 to TRBJ1-6; D not certain. Trimming took 5 bases from V and 8 from J, leaving 7 bases between them. The germline gives CDR1 MGHDK, CDR2 SYGVNS. This CDR3 has 12 amino acids. This CDR3 is CASSHGYSPLHF. The CDR3 region has the DNA TGTGCCAGCAGTCACGGGTATTCACCCCTCCACTTT.

This rearrangement joins TRBV7-2 to TRBJ1-2, with no clear D. In germline, CDR1 is SGHTA, CDR2 FQGNSA. V dropped 0 bases and J dropped 3 bases, with 5 bases sitting between them. This CDR3 region has 13 residues. The chain's CDR3 is CASSLAGYYGYTF. In nucleotides, the CDR3 is TGTGCCAGCAGCTTAGCGGGGTACTATGGCTACACCTTC.

This clone was detected only a few times. V gene TRBV10-2 combines with J gene TRBJ2-5, with D possibly matching TRBD1 (6 bases). The V and J ends lost 6 bases and 4 bases respectively, with 15 bases between them. CDR1 is WSHSY, CDR2 SAAADI, per germline. The CDR3 has 14 amino acids. The CDR3 DNA reads as TGCGCCAGCAGCGGTAGCGAGGGGGTAGAGACCCAGTACTTC. It specifies CASSGSEGVETQYF.

This clone appeared a few times. This chain uses TRBV9 with TRBJ2-3; D unclear. V was pared by 4 bases and J by 0 bases, with 6 bases between. The V gene's germline CDR1 is SGDLS and CDR2 YYNGEE. The CDR3 length is 13 residues. The CDR3 sequence is CASSSGSTDTQYF. The CDR3 coding sequence is TGTGCCAGCAGCTCTGGGAGCACAGATACGCAGTATTTT.

There are a few counts of this clone. The chain couples TRBV2 to TRBJ2-7, with D unclear. V gave up 5 bases and J gave up 2 bases, with 7 bases separating them. Per germline, CDR1 SNHLY and CDR2 FYNNEI. CDR3 length: 12 amino acids. The CDR3, as DNA: TGTGCCAGCAGTCGAGGACCCTACGAGCAGTACTTC. Amino acid sequence: CASSRGPYEQYF.

This chain uses TRBV4-2 with TRBJ1-2; D possibly corresponds to TRBD1 (5 bases). V lost 5 bases and J 8 bases, leaving 15 bases between the germline ends. Germline-derived CDR1 and CDR2 are LGHNA and YNFKEQ. The CDR3 is made up of 13 amino acids. The CDR3 DNA reads TGTGCCAGCAGCTCTCCCCCCGGGGGAGGCTACACCTTC. Encoded protein: CASSSPPGGGYTF.

In this sample, this clone turned up a few times. This rearrangement joins TRBV4-3 to TRBJ2-1, with D unresolved. CDR1 is LGHNA, CDR2 YSLEER, per germline. This CDR3 is built from 14 residues. V was pared by 1 base and J by 8 bases, with 12 bases between. As DNA, the CDR3 is TGCGCCAGCAGCCAAGTCGGCCCCAGTGATGAGCAGTTCTTC. It translates to CASSQVGPSDEQFF.

The genes are TRBV7-6 and TRBJ2-3; D possibly corresponds to TRBD2 (6 bases). V was clipped by 5 bases and J by 4 bases, with 13 bases between them. The CDR3 length is 14 residues. The germline V gene encodes CDR1 SGHVS and CDR2 FNYEAQ. CDR3 sequence: CASSPLGGADTQYF. The DNA for the CDR3 is TGTGCCAGCAGCCCCTTGGGGGGTGCAGATACGCAGTATTTT.

In its sample, this clone was seen a few times. This chain uses TRBV7-2 with TRBJ2-5; TRBD1 is a possible D gene (5 bases). The CDR3 length is 14 residues. V gave up 2 bases and J gave up 5 bases, with 12 bases separating them. Germline-derived CDR1 and CDR2 are SGHTA and FQGNSA. CDR3 residues: CASSLRGPRETQYF. CDR3 in DNA: TGTGCCAGCAGCTTAAGGGGTCCCAGGGAGACCCAGTACTTC.

The chain combines TRBV6-5 with TRBJ2-3; possible D gene TRBD1, 6 bases. The V end lost 6 bases, the J end lost 4 bases, and 11 bases lay between the germline ends. Germline CDR1 is MNHEY and CDR2 is SVGAGI. CDR3 size: 13 residues. This CDR3 reads CASRDSLADTQYF. The CDR3 DNA is TGTGCCAGCAGGGACAGCCTGGCAGATACGCAGTATTTT.

This clone was counted a few times. V gene TRBV7-9 combines with J gene TRBJ1-1; 9 bases fit TRBD1. This CDR3 spans 14 amino acids. From germline, CDR1 is SEHNR and CDR2 FQNEAQ (reference sequence). With 4 bases clipped from V and 3 bases from J, the junction kept 3 bases outside the gene matches. This CDR3 reads CASSYRGRDTEAFF. The CDR3 region has the DNA TGTGCCAGCAGCTACAGGGGGCGTGACACTGAAGCTTTCTTT.

The chain couples TRBV4-2 to TRBJ1-3; 7 bases align to TRBD1. This CDR3 comprises 16 residues. V shed 4 bases, J shed 0 bases, and the junction held 6 bases outside the gene matches. Germline V lookup: CDR1 LGHNA, CDR2 YNFKEQ. CDR3 nucleotides: TGTGCCAGCAGCCCCAGTTCAGGGGGCTCTGGAAACACCATATATTTT. Amino acid sequence: CASSPSSGGSGNTIYF.

V is TRBV7-9 and J is TRBJ1-1, with D uncertain. The CDR3 covers 13 residues. V lost 5 bases, J lost 8 bases, and 15 bases lay in between. CDR1 and CDR2 from the germline V gene are SEHNR and FQNEAQ (reference sequence). In nucleotides, the CDR3 is TGTGCCAGCAGCCCACTGGGCTCAAAAGAAGCTTTCTTT. Translating gives CASSPLGSKEAFF.

J is TRBJ2-1 and V is TRBV7-2; 7 bases align to TRBD1. The CDR3 has 15 amino acids. After removal of 5 bases from V and 5 bases from J, the junction contained 9 bases not matched to a gene. Germline V gene data show CDR1 as SGHTA and CDR2 as FQGNSA. CDR3 sequence reads: CASSKPGTAHNEQFF. The CDR3 DNA follows: TGTGCCAGCAGCAAACCGGGGACAGCCCACAATGAGCAGTTCTTC.

The sample holds a few counts of this clone. V gene TRBV9 combines with J gene TRBJ1-3, with D unresolved. CDR3 length equals 16 residues. The germline V gene has CDR1 SGDLS and CDR2 YYNGEE. Between the trimmed V and J ends, which lost 0 bases and 0 bases, there was a span of 10 bases. The CDR3 protein is CASSVDSAGSGNTIYF. CDR3 nucleotide sequence: TGTGCCAGCAGCGTAGATTCGGCAGGCTCTGGAAACACCATATATTTT.

The rearrangement joins TRBV2 to TRBJ2-1, with D perhaps TRBD2 (6 bases). CDR3 length: 13 residues. Germline CDR1 reads SNHLY; CDR2 reads FYNNEI. The V end lost 10 bases, the J end lost 4 bases, and 14 bases lay between the germline ends. This CDR3 reads CAMRDGEYNEQFF. The CDR3 nucleotides are TGTGCCATGCGGGACGGGGAATACAATGAGCAGTTCTTC.

This chain links TRBV6-5 with TRBJ2-5; TRBD1 agrees at 9 bases. Germline loops: CDR1 MNHEY, CDR2 SVGAGI. CDR3 length: 15 residues. With V trimmed by 4 bases and J by 3 bases, 6 bases remained unmatched. CDR3 nucleotide sequence: TGTGCCAGCAGTTTCAGGACAGGGGTAAAAGAGACCCAGTACTTC. Encoded protein: CASSFRTGVKETQYF.

In this sample, this clone turned up a few times. V usage is TRBV6-6 and J usage is TRBJ1-2; D is ambiguous. CDR3 size: 16 residues. Trimming removed 8 bases from V and 0 bases from J, with 19 bases in between. Per the germline V gene, CDR1 is MNHNY and CDR2 is SVGAGI (reference sequence). CDR3 loop: CASLTRSLQANYGYTF. Written as DNA, the CDR3 is TGTGCCAGCCTCACGCGGAGCCTCCAAGCTAACTATGGCTACACCTTC.

This clone came up a few times. The chain recombines TRBV7-9 with TRBJ2-3; 9 positions match TRBD1. V lost 7 bases to trimming and J lost 4 bases; unmatched junction nucleotides: 15. The CDR3 is 17 residues long. CDR1 and CDR2 from the germline V gene are SEHNR and FQNEAQ (reference sequence). CDR3 sequence reads: CASNYGRDRAFPDTQYF. In nucleotides, the CDR3 is TGTGCCAGCAACTACGGACGGGACAGGGCATTCCCAGATACGCAGTATTTT.

This clone was found a few times. The chain is built from TRBV4-2 and TRBJ1-2, with 12 bases lining up with TRBD1. The V gene's germline CDR1 is LGHNA and CDR2 YNFKEQ. J lost 4 bases, V lost 8 bases, and 8 bases had no gene match. The CDR3 consists of 15 residues. CDR3: CASGLGTGGPYGYTF. In nucleotides, the CDR3 is TGTGCCAGCGGCCTGGGGACAGGGGGCCCCTATGGCTACACCTTC.

V is TRBV5-4 and J is TRBJ2-2, with 10 bases that match TRBD1. CDR1 SGHNT and CDR2 YYREEE come from the germline V gene (reference sequence). With 4 bases clipped from V and 7 bases from J, the junction kept 10 bases outside the gene matches. This CDR3 is 16 amino acids long. Here the CDR3 DNA reads TGTGCCAGCAGCGGAAGGACAGGGGGTAGAATCGGGGAGCTGTTTTTT. It specifies CASSGRTGGRIGELFF.

This clone was observed a single time. It is unclear where the CDR3 begins or ends on the DNA, so no DNA is shown, and the CDR3 is as TCRdb lists it. CDR3: CSAHPASPNYGCTF. The chain is built from TRBV29-1 and TRBJ1-2. CDR1 is SQVTM and CDR2 is ANQGSEA in the germline V gene. The CDR3 is 14 residues long, ends included.

This clone was observed a handful of times. The V gene is TRBV7-8, the J gene TRBJ1-3; D unresolved. CDR1 is SGHVS and CDR2 is FQNEAQ in the germline V gene. This CDR3 spans 14 amino acids. V was cut by 4 bases and J by 2 bases, with 9 bases left in between. CDR3 region: CASSSTSPGNTIYF. In DNA form, the CDR3 reads TGTGCCAGCAGCTCCACCTCTCCTGGAAACACCATATATTTT.

Many counts were recorded for this clone. The chain recombines TRBV9 with TRBJ2-1; 9 nucleotides line up with TRBD2. Trimming removed 4 bases from V and 8 bases from J; junction bases left unmatched: 7. The CDR3 is 14 residues long. From germline, CDR1 is SGDLS and CDR2 YYNGEE. CDR3 bases: TGTGCCAGCAGCCCCGGGACTAGCAGTCATGAGCAGTTCTTC. It is translated as CASSPGTSSHEQFF.